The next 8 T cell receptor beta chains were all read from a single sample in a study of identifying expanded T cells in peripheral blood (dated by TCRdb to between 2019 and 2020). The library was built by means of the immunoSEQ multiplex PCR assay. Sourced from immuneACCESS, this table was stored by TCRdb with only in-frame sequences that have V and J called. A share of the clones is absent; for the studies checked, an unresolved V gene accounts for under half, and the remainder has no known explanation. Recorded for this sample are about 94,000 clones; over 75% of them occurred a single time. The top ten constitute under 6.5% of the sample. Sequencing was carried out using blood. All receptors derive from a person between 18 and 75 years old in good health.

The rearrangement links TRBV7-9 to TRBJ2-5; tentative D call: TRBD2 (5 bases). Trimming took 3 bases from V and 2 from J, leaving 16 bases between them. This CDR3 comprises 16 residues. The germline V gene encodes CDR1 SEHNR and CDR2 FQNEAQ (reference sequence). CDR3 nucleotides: TGTGCCAGCAGCTTGGGCAGTTTCGGGATTCAAGAGACCCAGTACTTC. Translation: CASSLGSFGIQETQYF.

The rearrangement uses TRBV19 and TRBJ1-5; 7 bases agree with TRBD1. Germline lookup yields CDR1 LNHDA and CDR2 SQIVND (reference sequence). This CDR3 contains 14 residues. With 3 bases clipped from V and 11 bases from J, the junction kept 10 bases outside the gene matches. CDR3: CASSIWQGDSAQHF. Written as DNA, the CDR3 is TGTGCCAGTAGTATTTGGCAGGGGGACTCGGCCCAGCATTTT.

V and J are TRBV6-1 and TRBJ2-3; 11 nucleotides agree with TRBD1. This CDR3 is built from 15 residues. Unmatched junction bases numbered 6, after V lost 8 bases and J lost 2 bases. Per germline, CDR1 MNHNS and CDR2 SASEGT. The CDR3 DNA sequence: TGTGCCAGCGAGGGGACAGGGGGGTCCACAGATACGCAGTATTTT. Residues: CASEGTGGSTDTQYF.

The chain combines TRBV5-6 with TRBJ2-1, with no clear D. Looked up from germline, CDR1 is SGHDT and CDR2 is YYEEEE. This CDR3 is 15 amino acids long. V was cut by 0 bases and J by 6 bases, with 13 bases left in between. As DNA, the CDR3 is TGTGCCAGCAGCTTGGGGGCCCTCGGACGCAATGAGCAGTTCTTC. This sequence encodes CASSLGALGRNEQFF.

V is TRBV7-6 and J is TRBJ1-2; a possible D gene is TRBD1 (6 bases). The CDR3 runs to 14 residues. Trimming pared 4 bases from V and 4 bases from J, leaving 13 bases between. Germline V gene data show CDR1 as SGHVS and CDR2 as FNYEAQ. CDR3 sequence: CASSYRQDFYGYTF. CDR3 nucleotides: TGTGCCAGCAGCTACAGACAGGATTTCTATGGCTACACCTTC.

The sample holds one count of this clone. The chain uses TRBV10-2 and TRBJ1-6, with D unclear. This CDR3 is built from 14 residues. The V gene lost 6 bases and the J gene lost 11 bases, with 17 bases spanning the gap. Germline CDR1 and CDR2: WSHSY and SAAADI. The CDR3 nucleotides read TGCGCCAGCAGAAAAGAATTCGGGGAGACACCCCTCCACTTT. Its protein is CASRKEFGETPLHF.

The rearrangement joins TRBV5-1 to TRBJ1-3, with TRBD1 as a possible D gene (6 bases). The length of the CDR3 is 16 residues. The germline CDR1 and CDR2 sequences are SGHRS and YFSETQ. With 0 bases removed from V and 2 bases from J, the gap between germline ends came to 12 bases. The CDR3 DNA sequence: TGCGCCAGCAGCTTGGAAGGACAGAGCGCTGGAAACACCATATATTTT. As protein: CASSLEGQSAGNTIYF.

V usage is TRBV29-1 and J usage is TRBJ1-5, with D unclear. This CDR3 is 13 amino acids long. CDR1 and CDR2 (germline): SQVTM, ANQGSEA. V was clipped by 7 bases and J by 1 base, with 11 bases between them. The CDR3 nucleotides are TGCAGCGCCCAGAAGGGAAGCAATCAGCCCCAGCATTTT. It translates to CSAQKGSNQPQHF.